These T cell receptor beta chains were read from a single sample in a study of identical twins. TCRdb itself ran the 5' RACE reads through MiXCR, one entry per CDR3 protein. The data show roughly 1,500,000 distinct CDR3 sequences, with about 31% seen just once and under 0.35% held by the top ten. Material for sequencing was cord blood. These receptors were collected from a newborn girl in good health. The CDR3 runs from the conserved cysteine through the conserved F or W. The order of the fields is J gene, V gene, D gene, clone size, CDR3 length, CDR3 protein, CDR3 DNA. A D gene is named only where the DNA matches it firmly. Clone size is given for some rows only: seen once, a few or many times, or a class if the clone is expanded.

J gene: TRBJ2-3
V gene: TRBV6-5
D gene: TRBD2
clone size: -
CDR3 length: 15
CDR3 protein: CASSWSGKGTDTQYF
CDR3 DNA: TGTGCCAGCAGTTGGAGCGGGAAGGGCACAGATACGCAGTATTTT

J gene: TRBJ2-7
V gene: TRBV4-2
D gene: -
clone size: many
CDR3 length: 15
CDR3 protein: CASSQVFRAVYEQYF
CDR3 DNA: TGTGCCAGCAGCCAAGTGTTCAGGGCGGTCTACGAGCAGTACTTC

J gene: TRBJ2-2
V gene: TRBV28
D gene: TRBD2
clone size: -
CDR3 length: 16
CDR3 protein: CASSPGLGVVTGELFF
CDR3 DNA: TGTGCCAGCAGCCCCGGACTAGGGGTTGTGACCGGGGAGCTGTTTTTT

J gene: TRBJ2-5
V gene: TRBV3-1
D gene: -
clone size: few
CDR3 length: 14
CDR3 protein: CASSRNRGQETQYF
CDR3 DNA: TGTGCCAGCAGCCGGAATCGGGGCCAAGAGACCCAGTACTTC

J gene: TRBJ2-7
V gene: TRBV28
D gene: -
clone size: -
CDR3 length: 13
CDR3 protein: CASSFTTAYEQYF
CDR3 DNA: TGTGCCAGCAGTTTCACAACAGCCTACGAGCAGTACTTC

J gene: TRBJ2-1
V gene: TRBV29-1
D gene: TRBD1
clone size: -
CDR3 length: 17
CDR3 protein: CGVEDGTRTGGFNEQFF
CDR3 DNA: TGCGGCGTTGAAGATGGGACGAGGACAGGGGGCTTCAATGAGCAGTTCTTC

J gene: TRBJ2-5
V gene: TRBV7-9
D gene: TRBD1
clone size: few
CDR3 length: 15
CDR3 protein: CASSPRTGIRETQYF
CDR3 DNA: TGTGCCAGCAGCCCTAGGACAGGGATAAGGGAGACCCAGTACTTC

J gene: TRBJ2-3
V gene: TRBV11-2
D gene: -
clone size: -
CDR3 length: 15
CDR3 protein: CASSSVRGGPPVQYF
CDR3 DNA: TGTGCCAGCAGCTCAGTCAGAGGGGGACCCCCAGTCCAGTATTTT

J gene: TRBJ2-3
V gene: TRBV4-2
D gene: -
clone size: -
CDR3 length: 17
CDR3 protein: CASSQDFQPNGRDTQYF
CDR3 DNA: TGTGCCAGCAGCCAAGATTTCCAGCCCAACGGTAGAGATACGCAGTATTTT

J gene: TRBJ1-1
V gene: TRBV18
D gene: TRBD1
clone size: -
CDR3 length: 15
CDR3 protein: CASSPMGQGNTEVFF
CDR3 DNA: TGTGCCAGCTCACCCATGGGACAGGGGAATACTGAAGTTTTCTTT

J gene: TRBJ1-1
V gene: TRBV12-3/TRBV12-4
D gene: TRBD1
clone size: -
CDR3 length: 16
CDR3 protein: CASRSGTGFMNTEAFF
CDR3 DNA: TGTGCCAGCAGGTCCGGGACAGGATTCATGAACACTGAAGCTTTCTTT

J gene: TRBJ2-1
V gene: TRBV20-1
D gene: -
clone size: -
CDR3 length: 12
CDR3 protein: CSARRGQNEQFF
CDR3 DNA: TGCAGTGCTAGAAGGGGTCAGAATGAGCAGTTCTTC

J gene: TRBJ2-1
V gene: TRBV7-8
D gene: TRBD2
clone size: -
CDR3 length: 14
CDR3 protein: CASRITSVGETQFF
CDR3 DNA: TGTGCCAGCAGAATAACTAGCGTGGGAGAGACCCAGTTCTTC